This TCR beta chain was profiled in a study of CD4 T cells in relation to SARS-CoV-2 and coronaviruses. Clones were sequenced by immunoSEQ multiplex PCR, and TCRdb holds only the in-frame ones, with some missing. This sample has some 70,000 clones; over 90% occur once, and the top ten carry about 0.23%. Unexposed donor CD4+ T cells date from about 2011-2019, before the COVID-19 pandemic. CDR3 length: 12 amino acids. Germline values: CDR1 SGHTA, CDR2 FQGTGA. V lost 6 bases, J lost 6 bases, and 8 bases lay in between. The chain is built from TRBV7-3 and TRBJ2-2, with D unresolved. The receptor's source is a human donor in good health. Sequencing was carried out using naive CD4+ T cells from PBMCs. Subset denoted: naive CD4+ T cells isolated by negative enrichment. The CDR3 bases are TGTGCCAGCAGTCCGTCTCCCGGGGAGCTGTTTTTT. This encodes CASSPSPGELFF.